These 10 T cell receptor beta chains were all obtained from the same sample, sequenced in a study of blood T cell repertoires in COVID-19. Profiling relied on immunoSEQ multiplex PCR, and the TCRdb table lists in-frame clones only, not all of them. The sample lists 330,000 or so clones, about 90% occurring once. Sequencing was carried out using PBMCs or T cells enriched from blood (not recorded which). The receptor set was obtained from a man aged 25 to 45 who had recovered from COVID-19.

The chain recombines TRBV6-1 with TRBJ1-5; D unclear. The CDR3 loop spans 15 amino acids. Between the trimmed V and J ends, which lost 2 bases and 9 bases, there was a span of 17 bases. CDR1 MNHNS and CDR2 SASEGT come from the germline V gene. CDR3: CASSESGHFERPQHF. The DNA of the CDR3 is TGTGCCAGCAGTGAATCTGGCCATTTTGAGCGGCCCCAGCATTTT.

The chain has TRBV28 and TRBJ2-1; no clear D gene. The V end lost 4 bases, the J end lost 4 bases, and 14 bases lay between the germline ends. The CDR3 length is 15 residues. Looked up from germline, CDR1 is MDHEN and CDR2 is SYDVKM. The CDR3 protein is CASSSPLSRYNEQFF. CDR3 DNA: TGTGCCAGCAGTTCACCTTTGTCTAGATACAATGAGCAGTTCTTC. Full variable domain (rest looked up from reference TRBV28 and TRBJ2-1): DVKVTQSSRYLVKRTGEKVFLECVQDMDHENMFWYRQDPGLGLRLIYFSYDVKMKEKGDIPEGYSVSREKKERFSLILESASTNQTSMYLCASSSPLSRYNEQFFGPGTRLTVL.

CDR3 residues: CASRDRQGPMNTEAFF. The CDR3 DNA reads TGTGCCAGCAGGGATAGACAGGGACCCATGAACACTGAAGCTTTCTTT. V and J are TRBV28 and TRBJ1-1; 7 nucleotides line up with TRBD1. Germline trimming cut 6 bases from V and 0 bases from J; bases unmatched to any gene: 10. Germline CDR1 MDHEN, CDR2 SYDVKM. The CDR3 length is 16 residues.

The chain uses TRBV28 and TRBJ1-2; 7 bases are shared with TRBD1. Per the germline V gene, CDR1 is MDHEN and CDR2 is SYDVKM. The CDR3 runs to 16 residues. V was clipped by 2 bases and J by 5 bases; unmatched bases: 11. Written as DNA, the CDR3 is TGTGCCAGCAGTTTACTAAACAGGGGCCTTTTGTATGGCTACACCTTC. Translated: CASSLLNRGLLYGYTF.

This chain connects TRBV27 to TRBJ1-1; 8 bases are shared with TRBD1. The CDR3 is made up of 14 amino acids. V trimming: 5 bases; J trimming: 1 base; junction bases outside the gene matches: 3. The germline V gene has CDR1 MNHEY and CDR2 SMNVEV (reference sequence). In DNA, the CDR3 is TGTGCCAGCAGTAAGGACAGGGAGAACACTGAAGCTTTCTTT. As protein: CASSKDRENTEAFF.

The V and J genes are TRBV19 and TRBJ2-2; tentatively, D is TRBD1 (6 bases). The CDR3 has 14 amino acids. V was pared by 4 bases and J by 0 bases, with 6 bases between. CDR1 and CDR2 from the germline V gene are LNHDA and SQIVND (reference sequence). CDR3 amino acids: CASSRDTNTGELFF. CDR3 sequence (DNA): TGTGCCAGTAGTAGGGACACGAACACCGGGGAGCTGTTTTTT.

The chain recombines TRBV9 with TRBJ2-3; a possible D gene is TRBD2 (6 bases). Looked up from germline, CDR1 is SGDLS and CDR2 is YYNGEE. The germline V and J ends were trimmed by 4 bases and 0 bases, with 15 bases remaining between them. The CDR3 has 16 residues. The CDR3 region has the DNA TGTGCCAGCAGCTTTAGCGGAGGGTCTAGCACAGATACGCAGTATTTT. Its translation is CASSFSGGSSTDTQYF.

The genes are TRBV7-8 and TRBJ2-1; TRBD2 matches at 14 bases. Trimming took 1 base from V and 12 from J; bases not matched to a gene: 8. Germline V gene sequence: CDR1 SGHVS, CDR2 FQNEAQ. This CDR3 region has 16 residues. CDR3 region: CASSLVSGLAGVAQFF. The DNA of the CDR3 is TGTGCCAGCAGCTTAGTCTCGGGACTAGCGGGGGTCGCGCAGTTCTTC.

The chain is built from TRBV27 and TRBJ1-5; 8 bases are a match to TRBD1. Germline V gene data show CDR1 as MNHEY and CDR2 as SMNVEV (reference sequence). CDR3 length equals 14 residues. V trimming: 6 bases; J trimming: 1 base; junction bases outside the gene matches: 2. This CDR3 reads CASRTGGSNQPQHF. The DNA for the CDR3 is TGTGCCAGCAGAACAGGGGGAAGCAATCAGCCCCAGCATTTT.

With regard to this clone: Other DNA sequences in the sample encode the same CDR3. The rearrangement links TRBV10-3 to TRBJ1-3; 9 positions match TRBD1. V trimming: 6 bases; J trimming: 2 bases; junction bases outside the gene matches: 2. The CDR3 length is 14 residues. Germline V gene data show CDR1 as ENHRY and CDR2 as SYGVKD. The chain's CDR3 is CAISGQGTGNTIYF. In DNA form, the CDR3 reads TGTGCCATCAGCGGACAGGGGACTGGAAACACCATATATTTT.